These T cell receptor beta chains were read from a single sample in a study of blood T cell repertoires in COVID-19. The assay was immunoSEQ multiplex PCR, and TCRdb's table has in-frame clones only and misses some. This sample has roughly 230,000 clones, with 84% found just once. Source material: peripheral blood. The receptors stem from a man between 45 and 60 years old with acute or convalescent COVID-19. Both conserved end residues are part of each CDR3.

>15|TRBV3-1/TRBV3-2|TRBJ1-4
CASSQDGRGNEKLFF
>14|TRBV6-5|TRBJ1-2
CASSRNRGSRGYTF
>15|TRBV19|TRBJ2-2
CASSILSGVTGELFF
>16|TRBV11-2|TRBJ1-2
CASSPQGAERGYGYTF
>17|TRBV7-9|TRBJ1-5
CASSLHQGSYSNQPQHF
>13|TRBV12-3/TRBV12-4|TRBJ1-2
CASSDSGVAGYTF
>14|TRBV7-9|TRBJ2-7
CASSLADRGNEQYF
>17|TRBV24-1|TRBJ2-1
CATSDSSGVGLYNEQFF
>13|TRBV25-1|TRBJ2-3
CASSDPGTDTQYF
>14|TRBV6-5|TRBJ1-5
CASRGQVSNQPQHF
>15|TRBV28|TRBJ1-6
CASSLSQITITPLHF
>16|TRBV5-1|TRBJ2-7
CASSLRGQSLSYEQYF
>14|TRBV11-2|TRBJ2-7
CASSHGTGAYEQYF
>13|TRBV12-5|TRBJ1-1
CASGLTGGTEAFF
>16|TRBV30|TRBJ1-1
CAWSYPGTPEGPRAFF
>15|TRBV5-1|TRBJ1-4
CASSLARDNNEKLFF
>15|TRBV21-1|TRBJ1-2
CASSKEGRGFYGYTF
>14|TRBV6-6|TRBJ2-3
CASSPGTITDTQYF
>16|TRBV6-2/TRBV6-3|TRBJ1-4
CASSYSREHRNEKLFF
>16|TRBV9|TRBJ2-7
CASSVSGGTAAYEQYF
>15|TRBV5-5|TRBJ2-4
CASSLLVRAKNIQYF
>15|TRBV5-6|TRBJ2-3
CASSFFSGSTDTQYF
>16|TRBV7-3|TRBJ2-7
CASSQNGPGGPGEQYF
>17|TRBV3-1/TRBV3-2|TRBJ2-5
CASSAPGLAGGYETQYF
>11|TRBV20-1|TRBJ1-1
CSAGGRTEAFF
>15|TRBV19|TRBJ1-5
CASSYSSYSNQPQHF
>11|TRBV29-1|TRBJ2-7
CSAGSSYEQYF
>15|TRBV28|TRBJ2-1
CASRRAGGAYNEQFF
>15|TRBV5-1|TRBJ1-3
CASSREPADPSTIYF
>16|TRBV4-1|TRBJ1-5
CASSQGKSFSNQPQHF
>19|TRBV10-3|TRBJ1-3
CAISEPYPGGGISGNTIYF
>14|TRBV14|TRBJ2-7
CASSQGTGTYEQYF
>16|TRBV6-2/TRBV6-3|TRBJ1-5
CASTPIHRGANQPQHF